This record looks at one T cell receptor (beta chain) sequence and its context. Its antigen specificity is not known. One base away there is no much larger clone; base qualities are not given. The High Capacity cDNA Reverse Transcription Kit was used to reverse transcribe all of the isolated RNA, meaning that expressed TCRB transcripts were what got sequenced. Deep immunoSEQ sequencing was performed on naive, central memory and regulatory T cell samples, with an average of about 3.6 million total reads per sample. After sorted cells were lysed in RLT buffer, RNA was extracted with DNase-treated RNeasy Micro or Mini kits, with the choice depending on cell number. Each cell subset was processed on its own to prevent cross-contamination, while patient and healthy donor samples were processed together. The immunoSEQ multiplex PCR was used to amplify TCRB sequences from cDNA, generating 87-bp fragments that spanned the CDR3 region. Sequencing of the amplicons was done on the Illumina HiSeq platform. In the authors' own workflow: PCR bias was corrected computationally using synthetic template baselines, and reads within Hamming distance 2 were collapsed, with unmergeable singletons discarded. Reads were aligned against IMGT to assign V, D and J genes, CDR3 length and insertions or deletions at six rearrangement sites. Clonotype counts were normalized to sorted cell number within each subset before computing true diversity and Gini coefficients with the tcR R package. The overlap coefficient, calculated on TCRB nucleotide sequences, was used to quantify repertoire sharing. As a proxy for the pre-selection repertoire, out-of-frame TCRB sequences from naive cells were analyzed. TCRdb took over this immuneACCESS table, retaining in-frame rearrangements with V and J assigned. Such tables are incomplete; in checked studies, under half of the missing clones stem from an unresolved V gene, and the remainder is unexplained. The DNA gave D and trimming, while V, J and clone size come from that table. This sample has 350,000 to 400,000 clones in its table, and less than 15% of those were observed once. About 0.02% of the sample belongs to the ten largest clones.

Each donor gave one peripheral blood draw, averaging roughly 100 mL, which was collected into heparinised tubes. A BD FACSAria II was used to sort naive, central memory, regulatory and stem cell-like memory CD4+ T cells with a panel that included CD45RO, CCR7, CD25, CD127, CD95 and CD27. A purity above 98% was achieved for all sorted populations. PBMCs were separated immediately by Lymphoprep density gradient centrifugation and were stained directly, without being cultured. So that batch effects would be minimized, each experiment stained and sorted samples in pairs, pairing one healthy donor with one patient. The CDR1 and CDR2 encoded by the germline V gene are SNHLY and FYNNEI. V lost 4 bases and J lost 4 bases; the stretch between them is 13 bases long. From its cysteine to its phenylalanine, the CDR3 spans 14 amino acids. Only the CDR3 DNA stays, 42 bases, in frame from base 1. This sample is part of a study of beta chain features in type 1 diabetes (dated by TCRdb to 2016 to 2019). With respect to the entire study: No differences in mean age, gender distribution, total cell number or subset yield were found between patients and healthy donors. A total of around 110,000,000 sorted cells were examined across all samples, and RNA yield correlated strongly with the number of cells per subset. The study compared the TCRB repertoires of sorted circulating CD4+ T cell subsets in recently diagnosed type 1 diabetes patients with those in matched healthy donors. Whereas all 30 or so donors provided naive and central memory subsets, regulatory and stem cell-like memory subsets were isolated from just 8 patients and roughly 8 healthy donors. Overall results and qualifications from the work: A moderate but significant shortening of TCRB CDR3 length was observed in type 1 diabetes patients in all four CD4+ subsets. Naive, central memory and regulatory TCRB repertoires appeared more similar among patients than among healthy donors. Because cDNA was sequenced instead of genomic DNA, activated cells with high expression could be over-represented, although the groups did not differ in activation or CD3 levels. Fewer insertions and more nucleotide deletions at VDJ recombination sites were observed in patients with type 1 diabetes, implying thymic rearrangement abnormalities. Because the HLA sub-analyses included only small numbers of individuals, any influence of HLA type on TCRB rearrangement was left unresolved. Shorter templates might be favored by PCR, yet because patient and control samples were amplified and corrected together, any such skew would affect both groups equally.

The TCR sequence derives from a woman younger than 35 in good health. The chain links TRBV2 with TRBJ1-2; 5 matching bases give a weak D call of TRBD1. The sequencing input was naive CD4+ T cells from blood. The label giving this sample's cell subset or site can be read as: true naive CD4+ T cells. The DNA is TGTGCCAGCAGTGGGGAACAGGCGGCCTATGGCTACACCTTC. Its translation reads: CASSGEQAAYGYTF.